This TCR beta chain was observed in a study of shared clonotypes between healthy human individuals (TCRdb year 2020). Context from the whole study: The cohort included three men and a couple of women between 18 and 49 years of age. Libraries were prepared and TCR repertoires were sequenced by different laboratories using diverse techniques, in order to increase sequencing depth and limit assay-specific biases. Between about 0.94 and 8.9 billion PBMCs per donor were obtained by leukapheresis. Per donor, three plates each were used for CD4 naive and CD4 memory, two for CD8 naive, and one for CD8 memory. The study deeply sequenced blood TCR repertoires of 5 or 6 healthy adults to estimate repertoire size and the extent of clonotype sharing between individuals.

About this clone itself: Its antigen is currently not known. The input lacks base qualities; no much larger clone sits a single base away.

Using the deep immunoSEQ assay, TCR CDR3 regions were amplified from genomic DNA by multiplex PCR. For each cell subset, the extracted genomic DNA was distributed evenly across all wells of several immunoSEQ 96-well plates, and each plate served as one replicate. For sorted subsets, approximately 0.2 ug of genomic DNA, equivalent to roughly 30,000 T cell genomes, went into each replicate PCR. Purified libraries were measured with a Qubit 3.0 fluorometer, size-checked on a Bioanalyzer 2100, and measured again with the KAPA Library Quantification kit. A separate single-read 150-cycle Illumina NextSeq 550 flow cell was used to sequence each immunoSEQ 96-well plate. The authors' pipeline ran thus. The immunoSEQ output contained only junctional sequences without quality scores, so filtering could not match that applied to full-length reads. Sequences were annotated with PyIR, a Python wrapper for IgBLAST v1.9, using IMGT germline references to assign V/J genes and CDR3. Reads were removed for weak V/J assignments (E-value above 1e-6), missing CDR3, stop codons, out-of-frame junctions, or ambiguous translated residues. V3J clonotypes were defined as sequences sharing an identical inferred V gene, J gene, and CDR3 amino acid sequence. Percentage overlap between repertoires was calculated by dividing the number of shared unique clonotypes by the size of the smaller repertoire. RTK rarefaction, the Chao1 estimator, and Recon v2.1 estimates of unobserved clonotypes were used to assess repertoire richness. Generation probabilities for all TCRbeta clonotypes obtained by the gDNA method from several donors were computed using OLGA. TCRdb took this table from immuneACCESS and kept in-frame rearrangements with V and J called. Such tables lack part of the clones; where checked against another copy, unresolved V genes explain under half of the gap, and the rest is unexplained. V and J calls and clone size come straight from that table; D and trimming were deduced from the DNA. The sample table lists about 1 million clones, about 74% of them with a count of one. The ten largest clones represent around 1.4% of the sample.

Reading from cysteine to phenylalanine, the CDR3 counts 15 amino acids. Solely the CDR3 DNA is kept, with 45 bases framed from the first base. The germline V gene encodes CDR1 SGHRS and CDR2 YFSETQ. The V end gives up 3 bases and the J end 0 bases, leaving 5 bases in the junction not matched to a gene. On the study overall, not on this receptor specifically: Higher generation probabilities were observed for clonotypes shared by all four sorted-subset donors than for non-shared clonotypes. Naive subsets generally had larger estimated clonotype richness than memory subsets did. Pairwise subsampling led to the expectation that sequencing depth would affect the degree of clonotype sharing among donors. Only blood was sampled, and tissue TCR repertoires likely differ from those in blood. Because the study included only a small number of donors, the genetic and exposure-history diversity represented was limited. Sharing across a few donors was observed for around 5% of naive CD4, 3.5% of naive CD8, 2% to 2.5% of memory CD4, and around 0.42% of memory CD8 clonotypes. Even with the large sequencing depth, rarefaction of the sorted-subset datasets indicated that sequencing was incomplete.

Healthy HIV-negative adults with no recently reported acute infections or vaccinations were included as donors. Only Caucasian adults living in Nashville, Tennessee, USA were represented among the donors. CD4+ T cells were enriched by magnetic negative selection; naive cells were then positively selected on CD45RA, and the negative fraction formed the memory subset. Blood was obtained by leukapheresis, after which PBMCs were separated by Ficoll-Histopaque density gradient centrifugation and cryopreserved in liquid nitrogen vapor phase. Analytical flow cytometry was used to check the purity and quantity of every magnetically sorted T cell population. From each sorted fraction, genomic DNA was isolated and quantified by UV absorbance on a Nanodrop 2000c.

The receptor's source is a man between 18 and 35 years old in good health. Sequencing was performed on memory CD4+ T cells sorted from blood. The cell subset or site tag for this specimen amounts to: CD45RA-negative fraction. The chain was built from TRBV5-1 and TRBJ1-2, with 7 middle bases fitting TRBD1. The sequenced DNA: TGCGCCAGCAGCTGGGGGGACAGACCTAACTATGGCTACACCTTC. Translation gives CASSWGDRPNYGYTF.